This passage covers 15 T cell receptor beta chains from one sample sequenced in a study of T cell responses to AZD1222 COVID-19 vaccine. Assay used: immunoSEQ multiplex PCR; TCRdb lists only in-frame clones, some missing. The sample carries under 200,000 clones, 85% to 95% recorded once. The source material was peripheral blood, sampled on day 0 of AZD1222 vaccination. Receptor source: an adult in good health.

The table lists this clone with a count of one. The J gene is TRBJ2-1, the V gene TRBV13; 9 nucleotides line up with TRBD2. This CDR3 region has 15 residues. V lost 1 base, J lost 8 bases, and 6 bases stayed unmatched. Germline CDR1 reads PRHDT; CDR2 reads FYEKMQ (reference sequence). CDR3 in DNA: TGTGCCAGCAGCTTAGCGGGACTAGCTTCTCATGAGCAGTTCTTC. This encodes CASSLAGLASHEQFF.

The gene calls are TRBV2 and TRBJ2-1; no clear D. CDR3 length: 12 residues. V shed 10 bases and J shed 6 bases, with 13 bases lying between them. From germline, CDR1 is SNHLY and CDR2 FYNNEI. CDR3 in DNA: TGTGCCATCCGCGACACTCCCAATGAGCAGTTCTTC. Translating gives CAIRDTPNEQFF.

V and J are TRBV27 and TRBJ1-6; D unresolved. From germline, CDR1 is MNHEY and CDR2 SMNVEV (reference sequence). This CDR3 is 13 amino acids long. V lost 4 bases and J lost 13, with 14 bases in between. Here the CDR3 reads CASSSDPPAPLHF. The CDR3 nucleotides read TGTGCCAGCAGTTCCGACCCTCCGGCCCCCCTCCACTTT.

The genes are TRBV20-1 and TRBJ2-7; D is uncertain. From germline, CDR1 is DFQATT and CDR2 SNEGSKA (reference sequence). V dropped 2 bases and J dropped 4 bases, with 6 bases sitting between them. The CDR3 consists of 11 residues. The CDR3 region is CSARQSYEQYF. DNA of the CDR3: TGCAGTGCTAGACAAAGTTACGAGCAGTACTTC.

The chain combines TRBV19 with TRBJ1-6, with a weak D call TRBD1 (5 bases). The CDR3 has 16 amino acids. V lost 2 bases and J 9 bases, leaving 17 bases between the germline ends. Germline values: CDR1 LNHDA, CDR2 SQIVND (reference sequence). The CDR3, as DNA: TGTGCCAGTAGTATATCTGGACGGGGCTGGGTTTCACCCCTCCACTTT. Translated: CASSISGRGWVSPLHF. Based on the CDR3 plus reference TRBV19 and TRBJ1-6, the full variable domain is DGGITQSPKYLFRKEGQNVTLSCEQNLNHDAMYWYRQDPGQGLRLIYYSQIVNDFQKGDIAEGYSVSREKKESFPLTVTSAQKNPTAFYLCASSISGRGWVSPLHFGNGTRLTVT.

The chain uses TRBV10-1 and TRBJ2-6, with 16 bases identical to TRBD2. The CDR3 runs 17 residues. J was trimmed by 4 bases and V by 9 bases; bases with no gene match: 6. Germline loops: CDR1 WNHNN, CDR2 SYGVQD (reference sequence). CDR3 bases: TGCGCCAGTGGGACTAGCGGGGGGGCGCTCGGGGCCAACGTCCTGACTTTC. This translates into CASGTSGGALGANVLTF.

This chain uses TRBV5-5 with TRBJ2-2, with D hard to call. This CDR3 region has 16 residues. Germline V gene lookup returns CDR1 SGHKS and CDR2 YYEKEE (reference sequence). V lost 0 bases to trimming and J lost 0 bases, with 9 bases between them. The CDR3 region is CASSLGQLSNTGELFF. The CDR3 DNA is TGTGCCAGCAGCTTGGGGCAGCTATCGAACACCGGGGAGCTGTTTTTT.

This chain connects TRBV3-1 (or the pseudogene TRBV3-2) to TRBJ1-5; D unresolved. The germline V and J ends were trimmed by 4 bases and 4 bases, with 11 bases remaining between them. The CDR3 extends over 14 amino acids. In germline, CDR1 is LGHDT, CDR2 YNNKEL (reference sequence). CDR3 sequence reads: CASSPSSGNQPQHF. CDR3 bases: TGTGCCAGCAGCCCCTCTTCGGGAAATCAGCCCCAGCATTTT.

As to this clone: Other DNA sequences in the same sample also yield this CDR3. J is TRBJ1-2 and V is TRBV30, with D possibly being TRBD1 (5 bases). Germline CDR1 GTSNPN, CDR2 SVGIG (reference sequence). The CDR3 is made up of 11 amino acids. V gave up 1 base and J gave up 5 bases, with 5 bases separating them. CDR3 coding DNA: TGTGCCTGGAGTGGGGGGTATGGCTACACCTTC. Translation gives CAWSGGYGYTF.

The CDR3 nucleotides are TGTGCCAGCAGCCCCAGTAGAACTAATGAAAAACTGTTTTTT. This gives the protein CASSPSRTNEKLFF. J is TRBJ1-4 and V is TRBV7-8; D unclear. V was pared by 5 bases and J by 1 base, with 8 bases between. CDR1 and CDR2 (germline): SGHVS, FQNEAQ. This CDR3 is 14 amino acids long.

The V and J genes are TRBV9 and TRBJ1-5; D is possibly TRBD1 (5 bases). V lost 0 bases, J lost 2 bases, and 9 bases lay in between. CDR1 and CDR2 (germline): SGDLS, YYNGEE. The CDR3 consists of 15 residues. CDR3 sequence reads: CASSVAAGGNQPQHF. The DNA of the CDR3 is TGTGCCAGCAGCGTAGCGGCGGGGGGCAATCAGCCCCAGCATTTT.

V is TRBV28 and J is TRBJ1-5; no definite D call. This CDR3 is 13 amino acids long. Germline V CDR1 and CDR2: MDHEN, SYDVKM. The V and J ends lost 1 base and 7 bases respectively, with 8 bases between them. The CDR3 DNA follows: TGTGCCAGCAGTTTATTTATCGGGCAGCCCCAGCATTTT. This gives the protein CASSLFIGQPQHF.

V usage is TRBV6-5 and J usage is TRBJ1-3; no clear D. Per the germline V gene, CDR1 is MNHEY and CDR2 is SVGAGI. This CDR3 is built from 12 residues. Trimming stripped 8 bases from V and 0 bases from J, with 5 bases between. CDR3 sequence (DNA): TGTGCCAGCGCCAACTCTGGAAACACCATATATTTT. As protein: CASANSGNTIYF.

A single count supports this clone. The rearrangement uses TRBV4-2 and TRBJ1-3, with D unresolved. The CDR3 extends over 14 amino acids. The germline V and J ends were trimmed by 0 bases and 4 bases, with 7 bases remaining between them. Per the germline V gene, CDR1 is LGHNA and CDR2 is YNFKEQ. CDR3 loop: CASSQDLIGNTIYF. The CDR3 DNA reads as TGTGCCAGCAGCCAAGACCTAATAGGAAACACCATATATTTT.

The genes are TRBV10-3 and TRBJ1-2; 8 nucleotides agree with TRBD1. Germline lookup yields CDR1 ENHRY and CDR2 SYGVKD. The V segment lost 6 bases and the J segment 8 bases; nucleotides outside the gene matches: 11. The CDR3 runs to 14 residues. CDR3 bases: TGTGCCATCAGGCCCGACAGGGGAAGATACGGCTACACCTTC. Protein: CAIRPDRGRYGYTF.